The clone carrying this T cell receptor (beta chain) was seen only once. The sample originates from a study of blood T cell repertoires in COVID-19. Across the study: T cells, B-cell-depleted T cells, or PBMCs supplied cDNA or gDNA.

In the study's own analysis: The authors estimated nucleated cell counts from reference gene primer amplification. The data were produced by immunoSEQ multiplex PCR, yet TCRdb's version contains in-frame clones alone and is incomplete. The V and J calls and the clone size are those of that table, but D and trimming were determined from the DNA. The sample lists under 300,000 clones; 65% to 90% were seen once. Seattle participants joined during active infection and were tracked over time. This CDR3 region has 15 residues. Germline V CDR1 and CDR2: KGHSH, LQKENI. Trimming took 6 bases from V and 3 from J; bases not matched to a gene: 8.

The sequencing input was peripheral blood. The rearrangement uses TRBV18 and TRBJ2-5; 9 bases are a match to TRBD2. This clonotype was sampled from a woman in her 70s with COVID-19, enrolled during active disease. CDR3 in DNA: TGTGCCAGCTCCCCCTGGGCTAGCGGGGAAGAGACCCAGTACTTC. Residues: CASSPWASGEETQYF.